A single sample is the source of the 21 T cell receptor beta chains below, sequenced in a study of somatic mutations in cytotoxic T cells in rheumatoid arthritis. The data were produced by immunoSEQ multiplex PCR, yet TCRdb's version contains in-frame clones alone and is incomplete. The sample records 9,500 to 15,000 clones, around 80% being singletons. The source material was CD8+ T cells sorted from blood. The receptors here all came from a man over 45 in good health.

The chain joins TRBV4-1 to TRBJ2-6, with D unclear. The CDR3 length is 15 residues. V lost 4 bases to trimming and J lost 0 bases, with 7 bases between them. The germline V gene encodes CDR1 MGHRA and CDR2 YSYEKL. This CDR3 is CASSPGLSGANVLTF. In DNA, the CDR3 is TGCGCCAGCAGCCCAGGTCTCTCTGGGGCCAACGTCCTGACTTTC.

On this clone itself: At one of its ends the junction is not consistent with the germline gene, which may arise from a read error. This rearrangement joins TRBV7-7 to TRBJ2-1; 8 positions match TRBD2. In germline, CDR1 is SSHAT, CDR2 FNYEAQ (reference sequence). The length of the CDR3 is 16 residues. As DNA, the CDR3 is TGTGCTAGCAGCTTAGCGGGACAACTACCCACCAATGAGCAGTTCTTC. The encoded protein is CASSLAGQLPTNEQFF.

The genes are TRBV2 and TRBJ2-7; either TRBD1 or TRBD2 may fit D (6 bases each). CDR3 length: 14 amino acids. The V gene lost 1 base and the J gene lost 2 bases, with 9 bases spanning the gap. CDR1 SNHLY and CDR2 FYNNEI come from the germline V gene. CDR3: CASSEVGGPYEQYV. In DNA, the CDR3 is TGTGCCAGCAGTGAAGTTGGGGGGCCCTACGAGCAGTACGTC.

This clone has only a few counts. The V gene is TRBV7-9, the J gene TRBJ1-2; D is possibly TRBD1 (6 bases). The germline gives CDR1 SEHNR, CDR2 FQNEAQ (reference sequence). The CDR3 length is 13 residues. Trimming cost V 5 bases and J 2 bases, with 9 bases left between them. The CDR3 region has the DNA TGTGCCAGCAGCATTCAGGGGAACTATGGCTACACCTTC. It codes for CASSIQGNYGYTF.

This chain connects TRBV11-2 to TRBJ2-3; no firm D call. The V gene lost 3 bases and the J gene lost 2 bases, with 9 bases spanning the gap. Germline CDR1 and CDR2: SGHAT and FQNNGV. This CDR3 comprises 14 residues. The chain's CDR3 is CASSFWVNTDTQYF. For the CDR3, the DNA is TGTGCCAGCAGCTTCTGGGTGAACACAGATACGCAGTATTTT.

The genes are TRBV4-1 and TRBJ2-2; 7 bases are shared with TRBD1. Germline V gives CDR1 MGHRA, CDR2 YSYEKL. This CDR3 region has 15 residues. With V trimmed by 0 bases and J by 7 bases, 5 bases remained unmatched. Here the CDR3 DNA reads TGCGCCAGCAGCCAAGATACAGGGGTTGGCGGGGAGCTGTTTTTT. This codes for CASSQDTGVGGELFF.

This clone was counted between two and nine times. The chain joins TRBV4-1 to TRBJ2-7; a possible D gene is TRBD1 (5 bases). The CDR3 contains 15 residues. Germline V CDR1 and CDR2: MGHRA, YSYEKL. The V gene lost 3 bases and the J gene lost 0 bases, with 12 bases spanning the gap. CDR3 loop: CASSQQGLSSYEQYF. In DNA form, the CDR3 reads TGCGCCAGCAGCCAGCAGGGCCTTAGCTCCTACGAGCAGTACTTC.

CDR3 protein: CASSFGASYEQYF. The CDR3 DNA sequence: TGTGCCAGCAGTTTTGGGGCCTCCTACGAGCAGTACTTC. This chain joins TRBV27 and TRBJ2-7, with D tentatively TRBD1 (5 bases). The CDR3 loop spans 13 amino acids. CDR1 is MNHEY, CDR2 SMNVEV, per germline (reference sequence). With 3 bases removed from V and 0 bases from J, the gap between germline ends came to 6 bases.

This clone has just a few counts. The chain recombines TRBV7-9 with TRBJ1-2; a weak D match, TRBD1 (6 bases). This CDR3 is 14 amino acids long. V lost 1 base and J 3 bases, leaving 9 bases between the germline ends. Per the germline V gene, CDR1 is SEHNR and CDR2 is FQNEAQ (reference sequence). CDR3 sequence (DNA): TGTGCCAGCAGCTTAGGGACAGCATACTATGGCTACACCTTC. Translation gives CASSLGTAYYGYTF. Using reference TRBV7-9 and TRBJ1-2 for the parts outside the CDR3, the full variable domain is DTGVSQNPRHKITKRGQNVTFRCDPISEHNRLYWYRQTLGQGPEFLTYFQNEAQLEKSRLLSDRFSAERPKGSFSTLEIQRTEQGDSAMYLCASSLGTAYYGYTFGSGTRLTVV.

This clone was observed a few times. V gene TRBV7-9 combines with J gene TRBJ1-1; 8 bases line up with TRBD1. Looked up from germline, CDR1 is SEHNR and CDR2 is FQNEAQ (reference sequence). V lost 4 bases and J lost 4; bases outside the gene matches: 5. The CDR3 covers 14 residues. CDR3 DNA sequence: TGTGCCAGCAGCTATACAGGGGGGTTCACTGAAGCTTTCTTT. This codes for CASSYTGGFTEAFF. The full variable domain, with the rest looked up from reference TRBV7-9 and TRBJ1-1, is DTGVSQNPRHKITKRGQNVTFRCDPISEHNRLYWYRQTLGQGPEFLTYFQNEAQLEKSRLLSDRFSAERPKGSFSTLEIQRTEQGDSAMYLCASSYTGGFTEAFFGQGTRLTVV.

The chain links TRBV5-4 to TRBJ2-7; 9 positions agree with TRBD1. J was trimmed by 3 bases and V by 4 bases; bases with no gene match: 11. The CDR3 totals 16 residues. Per germline, CDR1 SGHNT and CDR2 YYREEE (reference sequence). The CDR3 coding sequence is TGTGCCAGCAGCATCGACAGGGGGGTTAATCACTACGAGCAGTACGTC. This gives the protein CASSIDRGVNHYEQYV.

The chain combines TRBV7-2 with TRBJ2-7; TRBD1 aligns across 11 bases. Germline V CDR1 and CDR2: SGHTA, FQGNSA. V dropped 5 bases and J dropped 4; count of bases not matched to a gene: 7. The length of the CDR3 is 15 residues. CDR3 sequence (DNA): TGTGCCAGCAGCGCCCGCGGGACAGGGGGATACGAGCAGTACTTC. Translating it yields CASSARGTGGYEQYF. The full variable domain, in which reference TRBV7-2 and TRBJ2-7 provide the parts outside the CDR3, is GAGVSQSPSNKVTEKGKDVELRCDPISGHTALYWYRQSLGQGLEFLIYFQGNSAPDKSGLPSDRFSAERTGGSVSTLTIQRTQQEDSAVYLCASSARGTGGYEQYFGPGTRLTVT.

This clone has a single count. V is TRBV7-6 and J is TRBJ2-4; 8 nucleotides agree with TRBD1. The CDR3 loop spans 15 amino acids. Trimming at V came to 5 bases and at J to 8 bases, leaving 11 bases not matched to a gene. The germline V gene encodes CDR1 SGHVS and CDR2 FNYEAQ. The CDR3, as DNA: TGTGCCAGCAGCCTGGGACAGGAAGAGAGGTACATTCAGTACTTC. The encoded protein is CASSLGQEERYIQYF.

This clone appeared a few times. This rearrangement joins TRBV10-3 to TRBJ1-1, with D hard to call. The CDR3 consists of 12 residues. The germline gives CDR1 ENHRY, CDR2 SYGVKD. V lost 3 bases, J lost 5 bases, and 7 bases lay in between. CDR3 DNA sequence: TGTGCCATCAGTGACTGGGAAACTGAAGCTTTCTTT. This translates into CAISDWETEAFF.

This clone has just one count. This rearrangement joins TRBV9 to TRBJ2-1; 8 positions agree with TRBD2. The CDR3 extends over 16 amino acids. With 4 bases clipped from V and 8 bases from J, the junction kept 14 bases outside the gene matches. CDR1 and CDR2 (germline): SGDLS, YYNGEE. CDR3 DNA sequence: TGTGCCAGCAGCCTAGGGACGGGAGGGCCGGGGGATGAGCAGTTCTTC. Protein sequence: CASSLGTGGPGDEQFF.

The chain joins TRBV11-2 to TRBJ2-7, with 7 bases matching TRBD2. CDR1 SGHAT and CDR2 FQNNGV come from the germline V gene. The CDR3 length is 15 residues. V shed 1 base, J shed 2 bases, and the junction held 5 bases outside the gene matches. CDR3: CASSLGPSGTYEQYV. Written as DNA, the CDR3 is TGTGCCAGCAGCTTAGGTCCTAGCGGTACCTACGAGCAGTACGTC.

In its sample, this clone was seen a few times. The rearrangement joins TRBV7-2 to TRBJ2-7; possibly TRBD2 for D (6 bases). The CDR3 covers 15 residues. The germline V gene has CDR1 SGHTA and CDR2 FQGNSA. V was pared by 1 base and J by 0 bases, with 10 bases between. The CDR3 bases are TGTGCCAGCAGCTTAGGCCTCGGGAGCTCCTACGAGCAGTACTTC. Translation gives CASSLGLGSSYEQYF.

The J gene is TRBJ2-4, the V gene TRBV9, with a possible D match to TRBD2 (5 bases). Trimming took 0 bases from V and 2 from J, leaving 12 bases between them. Germline V gene data show CDR1 as SGDLS and CDR2 as YYNGEE. The CDR3 totals 16 residues. CDR3 DNA: TGTGCCAGCAGCGTAGCTGAAGCCGGGACCAAAAACATTCAGTACTTC. As protein: CASSVAEAGTKNIQYF. The variable domain in full, with the rest retrieved from reference TRBV9 and TRBJ2-4, is DSGVTQTPKHLITATGQRVTLRCSPRSGDLSVYWYQQSLDQGLQFLIQYYNGEERAKGNILERFSAQQFPDLHSELNLSSLELGDSALYFCASSVAEAGTKNIQYFGAGTRLSVL.

This clone was seen once. This chain joins TRBV28 and TRBJ1-5, with 10 bases aligning to TRBD1. This CDR3 has 15 residues. Trimming removed 5 bases from V and 3 bases from J; junction bases left unmatched: 4. The germline V gene has CDR1 MDHEN and CDR2 SYDVKM. This CDR3 is CASSPTGGYNQPQHF. The CDR3 DNA follows: TGTGCCAGCAGTCCGACAGGGGGCTACAATCAGCCCCAGCATTTT. The variable domain in full, completed from reference TRBV28 and TRBJ1-5, reads DVKVTQSSRYLVKRTGEKVFLECVQDMDHENMFWYRQDPGLGLRLIYFSYDVKMKEKGDIPEGYSVSREKKERFSLILESASTNQTSMYLCASSPTGGYNQPQHFGDGTRLSIL.

The chain recombines TRBV9 with TRBJ2-2; 9 nucleotides line up with TRBD2. The CDR3 runs 15 residues. J lost 3 bases, V lost 6 bases, and 6 bases had no gene match. From germline, CDR1 is SGDLS and CDR2 YYNGEE. CDR3 residues: CASTYSGGYTGELFF. Written as DNA, the CDR3 is TGTGCCAGCACCTATAGCGGGGGCTACACCGGGGAGCTGTTTTTT.

This chain joins TRBV5-4 and TRBJ2-2; 11 bases fit TRBD1. This CDR3 has 16 amino acids. From germline, CDR1 is SGHNT and CDR2 YYREEE (reference sequence). Trimming cost V 0 bases and J 6 bases; bases outside gene matches: 4. The CDR3 is CASSLGTGGWSGELFF. Here the CDR3 DNA reads TGTGCCAGCAGCTTGGGGACAGGGGGCTGGTCCGGGGAGCTGTTTTTT.